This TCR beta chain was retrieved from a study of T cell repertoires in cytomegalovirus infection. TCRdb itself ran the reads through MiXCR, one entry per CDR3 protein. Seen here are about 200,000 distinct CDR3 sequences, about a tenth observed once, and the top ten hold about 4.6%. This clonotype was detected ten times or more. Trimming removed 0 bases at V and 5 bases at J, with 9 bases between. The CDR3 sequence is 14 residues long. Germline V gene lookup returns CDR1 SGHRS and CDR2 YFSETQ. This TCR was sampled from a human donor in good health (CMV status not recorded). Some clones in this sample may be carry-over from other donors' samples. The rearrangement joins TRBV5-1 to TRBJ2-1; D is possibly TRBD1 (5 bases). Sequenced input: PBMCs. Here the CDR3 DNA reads TGCGCCAGCAGCTTGGCCGGACATCACAATGAGCAGTTCTTC. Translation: CASSLAGHHNEQFF. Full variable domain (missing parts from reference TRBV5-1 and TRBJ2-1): KAGVTQTPRYLIKTRGQQVTLSCSPISGHRSVSWYQQTPGQGLQFLFEYFSETQRNKGNFPGRFSGRQFSNSRSEMNVSTLELGDSALYLCASSLAGHHNEQFFGPGTRLTVL.